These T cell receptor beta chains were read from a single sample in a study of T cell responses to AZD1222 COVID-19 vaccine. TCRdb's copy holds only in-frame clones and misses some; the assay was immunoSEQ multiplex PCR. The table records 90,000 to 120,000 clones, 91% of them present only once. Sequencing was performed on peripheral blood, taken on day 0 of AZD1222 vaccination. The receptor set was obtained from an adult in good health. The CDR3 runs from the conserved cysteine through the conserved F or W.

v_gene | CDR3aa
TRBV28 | CASSLLRGQGFEKLFF
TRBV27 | CASRLGPVSSYEQYF
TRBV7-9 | CASSPGGQMNTEAFF
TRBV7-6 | CASSLAGNEKLFF
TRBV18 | CASSPSKVAGVNEKLFF
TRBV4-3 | CASSQGTGVREQYF
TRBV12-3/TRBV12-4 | CASSLRVAEQYF
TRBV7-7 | CASSPDSFSGNTIYF
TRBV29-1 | CGTSGGAGFEQFF
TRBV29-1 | CSALDLQGVGGELFF
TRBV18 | CASSRGGVKAFF
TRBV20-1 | CSASSLSRPQHF
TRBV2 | CASSEALPGNVPFRDSLNEKLFF
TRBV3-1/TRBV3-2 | CASSQDSRVNTEAFF
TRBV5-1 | CASKRQRDTEAFF
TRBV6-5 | CASSYSTVFGYTF
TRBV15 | CATSSGSTGELFF
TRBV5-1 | CASSPRTGKDTGELFF
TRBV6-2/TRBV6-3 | CASSYFAGAGELFF
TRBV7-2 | CASTSSGQGYQPQHF
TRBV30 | CAWSVDIGNTIYF
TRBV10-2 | CASSDPTGPTTREQFF
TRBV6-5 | CASQTGGPGNTIYF
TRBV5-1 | CASSLEVGSREQFF
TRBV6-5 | CASSYSTYEQFF
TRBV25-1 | CASVRGGGETQYF
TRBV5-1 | CASSYRGTSSAVANEKLFF
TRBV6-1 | CASSEVLGGGNYGYTF
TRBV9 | CASSVIGTAGELFF
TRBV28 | CASSLGGGGSYSPLHF
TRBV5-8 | CASSLRGSGANVLTF
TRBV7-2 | CASSLGLANAYEQYF
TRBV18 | CASSPRGSGGANTGELFF
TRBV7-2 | CASSPQGRTNEKLFF
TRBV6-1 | CASSEGIGGAPETQYF
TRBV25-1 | CASSELGQGVGDF